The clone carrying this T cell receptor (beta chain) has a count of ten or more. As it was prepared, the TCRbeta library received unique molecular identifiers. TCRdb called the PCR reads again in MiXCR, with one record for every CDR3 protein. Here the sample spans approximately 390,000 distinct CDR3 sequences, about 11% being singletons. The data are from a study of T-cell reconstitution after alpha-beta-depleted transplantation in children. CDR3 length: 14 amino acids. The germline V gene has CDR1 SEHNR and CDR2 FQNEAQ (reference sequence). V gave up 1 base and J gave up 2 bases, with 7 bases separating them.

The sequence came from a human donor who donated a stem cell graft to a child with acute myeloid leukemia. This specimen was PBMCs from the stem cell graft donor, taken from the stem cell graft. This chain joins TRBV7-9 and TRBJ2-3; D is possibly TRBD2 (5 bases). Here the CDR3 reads CASSLGGITDTQYF. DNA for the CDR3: TGTGCCAGCAGCTTAGGAGGGATCACAGATACGCAGTATTTT. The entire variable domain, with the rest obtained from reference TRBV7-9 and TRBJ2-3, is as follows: DTGVSQNPRHKITKRGQNVTFRCDPISEHNRLYWYRQTLGQGPEFLTYFQNEAQLEKSRLLSDRFSAERPKGSFSTLEIQRTEQGDSAMYLCASSLGGITDTQYFGPGTRLTVL.